The 20 T cell receptor beta chains below all came from one sample that was sequenced in a study of blood T cell repertoires in COVID-19. The repertoire was sequenced with immunoSEQ multiplex PCR; TCRdb's copy has only in-frame clones and lacks some. The sample lists about 75,000 clones, roughly 90% occurring once. Sequencing input: peripheral blood. The receptors stem from a human donor in a cohort sampled during active COVID-19.

The chain is built from TRBV19 and TRBJ2-2, with D maybe TRBD2 (6 bases). The germline gives CDR1 LNHDA, CDR2 SQIVND (reference sequence). This CDR3 has 15 amino acids. Trimming pared 8 bases from V and 6 bases from J, leaving 19 bases between. The CDR3 DNA reads TGTGCCAGTGGAAAACGGAGGGCCCAAGCCGGGGAGCTGTTTTTT. The encoded protein is CASGKRRAQAGELFF.

This chain joins TRBV15 and TRBJ2-2; no firm D call. Germline V lookup: CDR1 LNHNV, CDR2 YYDKDF (reference sequence). The CDR3 has 13 amino acids. V lost 8 bases to trimming and J lost 6 bases, with 13 bases between them. For the CDR3, the DNA is TGTGCCACCCGTAGAGGAGCGCCCGGGGAGCTGTTTTTT. This codes for CATRRGAPGELFF. Using reference TRBV15 and TRBJ2-2 for the parts outside the CDR3, the full variable domain is DAMVIQNPRYQVTQFGKPVTLSCSQTLNHNVMYWYQQKSSQAPKLLFHYYDKDFNNEADTPDNFQSRRPNTSFCFLDIRSPGLGDTAMYLCATRRGAPGELFFGEGSRLTVL.

The V gene is TRBV18, the J gene TRBJ2-1; no firm D call. CDR3 length: 15 residues. The V gene lost 0 bases and the J gene lost 4 bases, with 10 bases spanning the gap. Germline CDR1 and CDR2: KGHSH and LQKENI. Here the CDR3 DNA reads TGTGCCAGCTCACCACCTGTACTGCTTTACAATGAGCAGTTCTTC. Translation gives CASSPPVLLYNEQFF.

In DNA, the CDR3 is TGTGCCAGCCGGACAGGCCTAGGAGGGTTGGAATGGAGGCAGTTCTTC. Protein: CASRTGLGGLEWRQFF. The chain is built from TRBV2 and TRBJ2-1; possible D gene TRBD1, 7 bases. V lost 8 bases, J lost 12 bases, and 29 bases lay in between. Germline V gene lookup returns CDR1 SNHLY and CDR2 FYNNEI. This CDR3 contains 16 residues. The whole variable domain, filled in from reference TRBV2 and TRBJ2-1, reads EPEVTQTPSHQVTQMGQEVILRCVPISNHLYFYWYRQILGQKVEFLVSFYNNEISEKSEIFDDQFSVERPDGSNFTLKIRSTKLEDSAMYFCASRTGLGGLEWRQFFGPGTRLTVL.

V gene TRBV28 combines with J gene TRBJ2-7; D not resolved. Germline-derived CDR1 and CDR2 are MDHEN and SYDVKM. The CDR3 covers 13 residues. Deletions cut 7 bases from V and 0 bases from J, with 10 bases between. This chain's CDR3 is CASTPDSSYEQYF. DNA for the CDR3: TGTGCCAGCACCCCCGATAGCTCCTACGAGCAGTACTTC.

This clone was seen a single time. The chain recombines TRBV3-1 (or the pseudogene TRBV3-2) with TRBJ2-7, with D unclear. CDR1 and CDR2 (germline): LGHDT, YNNKEL (reference sequence). The CDR3 runs to 13 residues. V dropped 3 bases and J dropped 2 bases, with 8 bases sitting between them. Written as DNA, the CDR3 is TGTGCCAGCAGCCAGACTCGGGCCTACGAGCAGTACTTC. This sequence encodes CASSQTRAYEQYF.

The rearrangement uses TRBV6-2 or TRBV6-3 and TRBJ1-1, with D uncertain. The V gene's germline CDR1 is MNHEY and CDR2 SVGEGT. The V and J ends lost 4 bases and 1 base respectively, with 13 bases between them. This CDR3 has 15 amino acids. The CDR3 DNA reads as TGTGCCAGCAGTTCCCCGGGAGCGCCGAACACTGAAGCTTTCTTT. Amino acid sequence: CASSSPGAPNTEAFF.

The chain combines TRBV7-9 with TRBJ2-2; D call uncertain. Germline V gene data show CDR1 as SEHNR and CDR2 as FQNEAQ (reference sequence). The V gene lost 1 base and the J gene lost 1 base, with 10 bases spanning the gap. The CDR3 covers 16 residues. The DNA for the CDR3 is TGTGCCAGCAGCTTAGGACCAGGTGGGAACACCGGGGAGCTGTTTTTT. This sequence encodes CASSLGPGGNTGELFF.

The chain has TRBV7-3 and TRBJ2-1; possibly TRBD2 for D (6 bases). Germline V gives CDR1 SGHTA, CDR2 FQGTGA. The CDR3 loop spans 16 amino acids. Trimming pared 5 bases from V and 4 bases from J, leaving 18 bases between. CDR3 region: CASSARGGASYNEQFF. The CDR3 nucleotides read TGTGCCAGCAGCGCAAGGGGCGGGGCCAGTTACAATGAGCAGTTCTTC. Based on the CDR3 plus reference TRBV7-3 and TRBJ2-1, the full variable domain is GAGVSQTPSNKVTEKGKYVELRCDPISGHTALYWYRQSLGQGPEFLIYFQGTGAADDSGLPNDRFFAVRPEGSVSTLKIQRTERGDSAVYLCASSARGGASYNEQFFGPGTRLTVL.

This clone was seen many times. The CDR3 sequence: CASSPGGAQFF. In DNA form, the CDR3 reads TGTGCCAGCTCACCTGGAGGGGCCCAGTTCTTC. The chain is built from TRBV18 and TRBJ2-1, with D tentatively TRBD2 (6 bases). This CDR3 has 11 amino acids. CDR1 and CDR2 from the germline V gene are KGHSH and LQKENI. Deletions cut 3 bases from V and 13 bases from J, with 10 bases between.

The gene calls are TRBV9 and TRBJ1-2, with D possibly TRBD1 on 5 matching bases. Trimming left V 3 bases short and J 0 bases short, with 15 bases between. The CDR3 has 16 residues. The germline gives CDR1 SGDLS, CDR2 YYNGEE. The CDR3 sequence is CASSAAPDNPNYGYTF. For the CDR3, the DNA is TGTGCCAGCAGCGCCGCCCCGGACAACCCTAACTATGGCTACACCTTC. Complete variable domain (other parts from reference TRBV9 and TRBJ1-2): DSGVTQTPKHLITATGQRVTLRCSPRSGDLSVYWYQQSLDQGLQFLIQYYNGEERAKGNILERFSAQQFPDLHSELNLSSLELGDSALYFCASSAAPDNPNYGYTFGSGTRLTVV.

The rearrangement joins TRBV19 to TRBJ2-7; 10 nucleotides line up with TRBD1. The CDR3 has 17 residues. Germline CDR1 reads LNHDA; CDR2 reads SQIVND (reference sequence). V shed 6 bases and J 2 bases; nucleotides not matched to a gene: 13. CDR3 sequence reads: CASSTRRGGQGAYEQYF. In nucleotides, the CDR3 is TGTGCCAGTAGCACCAGACGGGGAGGACAGGGGGCCTACGAGCAGTACTTC.

The CDR3 sequence is CASRETGETYGYTF. DNA of the CDR3: TGTGCCAGCAGAGAGACAGGCGAAACCTATGGCTACACCTTC. This sequence joins TRBV28 and TRBJ1-2; perhaps TRBD1 as D (6 bases). The V gene lost 6 bases and the J gene lost 4 bases, with 15 bases spanning the gap. The CDR3 is 14 amino acids. Germline values: CDR1 MDHEN, CDR2 SYDVKM.

This sequence joins TRBV28 and TRBJ2-7, with 7 bases fitting TRBD1. The trim removed 1 base at V and 5 bases at J, leaving 5 bases unmatched. There are 14 residues in the CDR3. From germline, CDR1 is MDHEN and CDR2 SYDVKM. The CDR3 bases are TGTGCCAGCAGTTTATCCCCTACAGGGGACGAGCAGTACTTC. Amino acids: CASSLSPTGDEQYF.

This CDR3 is CASSPGSGRTEAFF. CDR3 sequence (DNA): TGTGCCAGCTCACCAGGCTCGGGGAGGACTGAAGCTTTCTTT. V gene TRBV18 combines with J gene TRBJ1-1; the D is unclear. CDR1 KGHSH and CDR2 LQKENI come from the germline V gene. Trimming took off 2 bases at V and 5 bases at J, with 12 bases between the two ends. CDR3 length equals 14 residues.

J is TRBJ2-5 and V is TRBV5-1; D perhaps matches TRBD2 (5 bases). Germline V CDR1 and CDR2: SGHRS, YFSETQ. V was shortened by 4 bases and J by 5 bases, with 15 bases between the two germline ends. This CDR3 has 14 residues. CDR3 loop: CASSQVIQRETQYF. The CDR3 DNA reads as TGCGCCAGCAGCCAGGTGATACAGCGGGAGACCCAGTACTTC.

The gene calls are TRBV27 and TRBJ1-2; TRBD1 agrees at 7 bases. CDR3 length equals 15 residues. The V gene's germline CDR1 is MNHEY and CDR2 SMNVEV (reference sequence). After removal of 4 bases from V and 10 bases from J, the junction contained 15 bases not matched to a gene. CDR3 DNA: TGTGCCAGCAGTTCAAATACGGGACAGTCGATAGACTACACCTTC. Translated, it gives CASSSNTGQSIDYTF.

The chain carries TRBV9 and TRBJ1-6, with D perhaps matching TRBD1 (5 bases). The CDR3 length is 15 residues. Trimming shortened V by 5 bases and J by 5 bases, and 14 bases separated the two germline ends. CDR1 and CDR2 from the germline V gene are SGDLS and YYNGEE. CDR3 sequence (DNA): TGTGCCAGCAGTCGTGGGGCAGAACATAATTCACCCCTCCACTTT. Translated, it gives CASSRGAEHNSPLHF.

The chain links TRBV19 to TRBJ2-5; the match to TRBD1 covers 7 bases. V shed 8 bases and J 5 bases; nucleotides not matched to a gene: 8. CDR1 and CDR2 from the germline V gene are LNHDA and SQIVND (reference sequence). The CDR3 has 13 residues. CDR3 DNA: TGTGCCAGTTGGGACAGAGGGGTGGAGACCCAGTACTTC. Translated, it gives CASWDRGVETQYF.

This clone was detected a few times. The CDR3 sequence is CASSPQYRVYGYTF. The CDR3 DNA is TGTGCCAGCAGCCCTCAATACAGGGTCTATGGCTACACCTTC. The chain joins TRBV7-2 to TRBJ1-2, with a tentative D call TRBD1 (6 bases). Germline V CDR1 and CDR2: SGHTA, FQGNSA. This CDR3 spans 14 amino acids. Trimming cost V 5 bases and J 4 bases, with 14 bases left between them.